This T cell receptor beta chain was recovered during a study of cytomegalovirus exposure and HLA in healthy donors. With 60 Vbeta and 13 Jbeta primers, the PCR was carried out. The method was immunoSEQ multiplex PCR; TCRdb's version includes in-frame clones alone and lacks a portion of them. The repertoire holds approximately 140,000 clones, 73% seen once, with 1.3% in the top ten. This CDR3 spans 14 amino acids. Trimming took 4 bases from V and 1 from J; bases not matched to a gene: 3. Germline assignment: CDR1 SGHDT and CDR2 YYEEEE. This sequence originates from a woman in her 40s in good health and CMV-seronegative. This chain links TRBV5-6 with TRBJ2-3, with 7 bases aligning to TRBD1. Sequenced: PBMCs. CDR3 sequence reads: CASSPGTGTDTQYF. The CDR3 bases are TGTGCCAGCAGCCCCGGGACAGGCACAGATACGCAGTATTTT.